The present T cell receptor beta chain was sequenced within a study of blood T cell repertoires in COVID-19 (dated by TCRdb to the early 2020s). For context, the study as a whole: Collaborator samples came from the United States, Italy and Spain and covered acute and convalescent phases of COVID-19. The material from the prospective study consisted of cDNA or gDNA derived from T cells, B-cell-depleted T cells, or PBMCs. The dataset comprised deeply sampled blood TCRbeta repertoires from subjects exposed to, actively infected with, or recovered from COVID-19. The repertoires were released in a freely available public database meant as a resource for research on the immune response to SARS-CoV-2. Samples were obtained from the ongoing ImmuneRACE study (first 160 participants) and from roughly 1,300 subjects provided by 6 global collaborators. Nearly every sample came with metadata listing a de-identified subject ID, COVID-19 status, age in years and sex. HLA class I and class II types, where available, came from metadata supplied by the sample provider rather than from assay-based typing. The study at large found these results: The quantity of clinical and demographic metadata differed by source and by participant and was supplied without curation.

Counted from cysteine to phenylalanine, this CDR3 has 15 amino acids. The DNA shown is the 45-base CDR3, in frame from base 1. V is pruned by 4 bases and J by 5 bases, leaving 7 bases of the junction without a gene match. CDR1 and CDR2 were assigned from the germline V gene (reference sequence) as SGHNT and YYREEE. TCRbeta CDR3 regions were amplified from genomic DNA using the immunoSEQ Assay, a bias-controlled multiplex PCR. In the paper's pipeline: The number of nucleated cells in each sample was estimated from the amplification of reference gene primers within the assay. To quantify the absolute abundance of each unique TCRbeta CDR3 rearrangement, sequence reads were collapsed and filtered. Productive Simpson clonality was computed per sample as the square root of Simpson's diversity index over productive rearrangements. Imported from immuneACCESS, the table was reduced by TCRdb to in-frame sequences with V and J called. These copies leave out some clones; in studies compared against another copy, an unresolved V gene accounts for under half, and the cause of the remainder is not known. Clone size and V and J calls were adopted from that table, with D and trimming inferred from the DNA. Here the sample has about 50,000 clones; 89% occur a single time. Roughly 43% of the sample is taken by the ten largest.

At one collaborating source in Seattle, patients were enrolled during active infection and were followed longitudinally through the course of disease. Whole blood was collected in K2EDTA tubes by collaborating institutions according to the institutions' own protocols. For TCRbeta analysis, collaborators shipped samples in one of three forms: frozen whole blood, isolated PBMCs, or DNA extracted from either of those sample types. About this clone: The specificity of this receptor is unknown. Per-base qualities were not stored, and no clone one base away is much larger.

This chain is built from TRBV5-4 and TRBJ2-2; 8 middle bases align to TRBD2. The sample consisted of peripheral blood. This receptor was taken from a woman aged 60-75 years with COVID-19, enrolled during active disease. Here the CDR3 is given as CASSPIGGETGELFF. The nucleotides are TGTGCCAGCAGCCCGATCGGGGGGGAGACCGGGGAGCTGTTTTTT.